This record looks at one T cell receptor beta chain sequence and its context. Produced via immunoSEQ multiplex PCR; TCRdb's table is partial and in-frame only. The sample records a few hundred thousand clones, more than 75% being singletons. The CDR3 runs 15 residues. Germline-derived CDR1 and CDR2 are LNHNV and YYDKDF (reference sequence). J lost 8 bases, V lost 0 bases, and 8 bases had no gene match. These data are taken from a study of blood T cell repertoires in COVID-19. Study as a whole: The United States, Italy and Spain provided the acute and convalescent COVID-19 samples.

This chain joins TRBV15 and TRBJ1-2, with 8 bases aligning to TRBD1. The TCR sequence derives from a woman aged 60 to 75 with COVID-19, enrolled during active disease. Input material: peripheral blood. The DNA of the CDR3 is TGTGCCACCAGCAGAGACCGGCAGGGGGCGTGGGGCTACACCTTC. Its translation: CATSRDRQGAWGYTF.